This is a list of T cell receptor beta chains from one sample in a study of cytomegalovirus exposure and HLA in healthy donors. Profiled with immunoSEQ multiplex PCR; TCRdb holds only in-frame clones, not every one. The profile covers about 180,000 clones, with 70% to 80% appearing a single time and around 2.2% taken by the ten largest. The specimen sequenced was PBMCs. The receptors were sampled from a man aged 60-69 years in good health and CMV-seronegative. Each CDR3 is given with its conserved first and last residue. The D gene is left open where the match is weak. Not all rows give a size; the values are once, few, many and, for expanded clones, a class.

D,V,size,J,DNA,CDR3
.,TRBV7-6,.,TRBJ2-7,TGTGCCAGCGGGGACACTACCTACGAGCAGTACTTC,CASGDTTYEQYF
TRBD1,TRBV18,.,TRBJ2-7,TGTGCCAGCTCACCGGGACAGGGTGACCCCACCTACGAGCAGTACTTC,CASSPGQGDPTYEQYF
.,TRBV7-2,once,TRBJ2-7,TGTGCCAGCAGCCTAGGGGCCAGCCGCTACGAGCAGTACTTC,CASSLGASRYEQYF
.,TRBV9,.,TRBJ2-1,TGTGCCAGCAGCGTAGCCTCCAGGGGTCCCTACAATGAGCAGTTCTTC,CASSVASRGPYNEQFF
.,TRBV5-1,.,TRBJ1-1,TGCGCCAGCAGCATCCGACAGGACACGAACACTGAAGCTTTCTTT,CASSIRQDTNTEAFF
TRBD1,TRBV6-5,.,TRBJ1-5,TGTGCCAGCAGATCGACAGGGGGTAGCAATCAGCCCCAGCATTTT,CASRSTGGSNQPQHF
TRBD1,TRBV5-6,once,TRBJ2-7,TGTGCCAGCAGCGAGAACCCCGGGACAGGCCCCTACGAGCAGTACTTC,CASSENPGTGPYEQYF
.,TRBV9,.,TRBJ1-1,TGTGCCAGCAGCGTACAGGGTAACACTGAAGCTTTCTTT,CASSVQGNTEAFF
TRBD2,TRBV6-5,.,TRBJ2-1,TGTGCCAGCCGGACTAGCGGGGGGGCTATTGTTGAGCAGTTCTTC,CASRTSGGAIVEQFF
.,TRBV7-2,.,TRBJ2-1,TGTGCCAGCAGCTCCAATCCCAATGAGCAGTTCTTC,CASSSNPNEQFF
TRBD1,TRBV7-9,.,TRBJ1-1,TGTGCCAGCAGCACTATCAGGGGGCTGGATGAAGCTTTCTTT,CASSTIRGLDEAFF
TRBD1,TRBV5-1,.,TRBJ2-3,TGCGCCAGCAGCCAGGGGGGACAGGGTATGACAGATACGCAGTATTTT,CASSQGGQGMTDTQYF
.,TRBV5-4,.,TRBJ2-2,TGTGCCAGCAGCTTTCAGGGAACCGGGGAGCTGTTTTTT,CASSFQGTGELFF
.,TRBV19,.,TRBJ1-1,TGTGCCAGTAGTAGCAACGGGGACACTGAAGCTTTCTTT,CASSSNGDTEAFF
TRBD1,TRBV6-5,few,TRBJ1-1,TGTGCCACCAAACAGGGGGAGGGGGCTTTCTTT,CATKQGEGAFF
.,TRBV29-1,.,TRBJ1-2,TGCAGCGTTGACGCAGGGCGGAACTATGGCTACACCTTC,CSVDAGRNYGYTF
TRBD1,TRBV7-2,.,TRBJ1-1,TGTGCCAGCAGCCCGGACAGGTACACTGAAGCTTTCTTT,CASSPDRYTEAFF
TRBD1,TRBV19,few,TRBJ2-3,TGTGCCAGTATGAGAAGGGGGCAGGGGTTCACAGATACGCAGTATTTT,CASMRRGQGFTDTQYF
TRBD1,TRBV7-9,.,TRBJ1-1,TGTGCCAGCAGCTTCAGGACAGGGGCCCCGAACACTGAAGCTTTCTTT,CASSFRTGAPNTEAFF
TRBD1,TRBV7-8,.,TRBJ1-2,TGTGCCAGCAGCCTCAGTTCGGGACAGTGGAACTATGGCTACACCTTC,CASSLSSGQWNYGYTF
.,TRBV7-3,.,TRBJ1-2,TGTGCCAGCAGCGTCGGGATGGAGGGCTATGGCTACACCTTC,CASSVGMEGYGYTF
TRBD1,TRBV2,.,TRBJ2-7,TGTGCCAGCGAGGGCGGGACAGGGTATTCCTACGAGCAGTACTTC,CASEGGTGYSYEQYF
TRBD1,TRBV29-1,.,TRBJ2-7,TGCAGCGTTGTTACAGGGGTTTACGAGCAGTACTTC,CSVVTGVYEQYF
TRBD1,TRBV10-3,.,TRBJ2-7,TGTGCCATCAGCTCGACAGGGGGCGAGCAGTACTTC,CAISSTGGEQYF
TRBD1,TRBV18,few,TRBJ1-5,TGTGCCAGCTCAGGGACAGGGGGCGCGCCCCGGCCCCAGCATTTT,CASSGTGGAPRPQHF
.,TRBV6-5,.,TRBJ1-6,TGTGCCAGCAGTTCACCCGGTAGGCAGGGGAGTTCACCCCTCCACTTT,CASSSPGRQGSSPLHF
TRBD1,TRBV5-5,.,TRBJ1-2,TGTGCCAGCAGCGCATTCGACAGGGTAGGCGGCTACACCTTC,CASSAFDRVGGYTF
TRBD1,TRBV2,few,TRBJ1-2,TGTGCCAGCAGCCCTGACAGGGGGCAAAATGGCTACACCTTC,CASSPDRGQNGYTF
.,TRBV19,.,TRBJ1-5,TGTGCCAGTAGTGTACAGGGAGACGGGCAGCCCCAGCATTTT,CASSVQGDGQPQHF
.,TRBV6-5,.,TRBJ2-2,TGTGCCAGCAGTTCCGGGACTTTGGGTACCGGGGAGCTGTTTTTT,CASSSGTLGTGELFF
.,TRBV6-4,.,TRBJ1-1,TGTGCCAGCAGATCTTGGACAGAGAACACTGAAGCTTTCTTT,CASRSWTENTEAFF